The 13 T cell receptor beta chains presented below share a single source sample, sequenced in a study of CD8 T cells in ankylosing spondylitis. TCRdb called the 5' RACE reads again in MiXCR, with one record for every CDR3 protein. The data contain tens of thousands of distinct CDR3 sequences, around 2.8% of them seen just once; the ten biggest clones take up 4% to 5.5%. The sequenced sample was blood, either unsorted or a sorted T cell fraction (not recorded which). The receptors stem from a male donor with ankylosing spondylitis or in good health (not recorded which).

This clonotype has a count of ten or more. The chain joins TRBV9 to TRBJ1-2; D gene uncertain. The length of the CDR3 is 12 residues. V lost 3 bases and J lost 7, with 10 bases in between. The germline gives CDR1 SGDLS, CDR2 YYNGEE. CDR3 nucleotide sequence: TGTGCCAGCAGCGCCTCGTCGGTTGGCTACACCTTC. Translating gives CASSASSVGYTF.

In its sample, this clonotype was seen many times. This chain links TRBV9 with TRBJ1-4; no reliable D call. With 0 bases removed from V and 5 bases from J, the gap between germline ends came to 8 bases. The germline V gene encodes CDR1 SGDLS and CDR2 YYNGEE. The CDR3 runs to 14 residues. CDR3 region: CASSVGPRNEKLFF. The CDR3 DNA reads TGTGCCAGCAGCGTAGGGCCGAGAAATGAAAAACTGTTTTTT. Filled out from reference TRBV9 and TRBJ1-4, the complete variable domain reads DSGVTQTPKHLITATGQRVTLRCSPRSGDLSVYWYQQSLDQGLQFLIQYYNGEERAKGNILERFSAQQFPDLHSELNLSSLELGDSALYFCASSVGPRNEKLFFGSGTQLSVL.

This clonotype occurred many times. The CDR3 bases are TGTGCCAGCAGCGGGGGGGTAGCGGGAGGTATCAAGGGGTACAATGAGCAGTTCTTC. This gives the protein CASSGGVAGGIKGYNEQFF. The chain employs TRBV3-1 and TRBJ2-1; the match to TRBD2 covers 10 bases. The germline CDR1 and CDR2 sequences are LGHDT and YNNKEL (reference sequence). CDR3 length: 19 residues. J gave up 4 bases and V 5 bases, and 17 bases lay outside the gene matches.

This clonotype was seen at least ten times. The rearrangement joins TRBV9 to TRBJ1-3; 7 nucleotides line up with TRBD1. The J segment lost 0 bases and the V segment lost 4 bases, leaving 1 base of the junction unmatched. Per the germline V gene, CDR1 is SGDLS and CDR2 is YYNGEE. The CDR3 sequence is 14 residues long. CDR3: CASSRDSSGNTIYF. The CDR3 nucleotides read TGTGCCAGCAGCCGGGACAGCTCTGGAAACACCATATATTTT.

This clonotype was observed many times. This rearrangement joins TRBV9 to TRBJ2-7; the D is unclear. The V and J ends lost 4 bases and 1 base respectively, with 15 bases between them. Germline CDR1 is SGDLS and CDR2 is YYNGEE. There are 15 residues in the CDR3. The CDR3 coding sequence is TGTGCCAGCAGCCCCTCGGCCAGCCTATCCTACGAGCAGTACTTC. Its protein is CASSPSASLSYEQYF.

In its sample, this clonotype was seen many times. The rearrangement uses TRBV9 and TRBJ2-1; 7 bases match TRBD2. This CDR3 has 16 residues. The J segment lost 7 bases and the V segment lost 0 bases, leaving 10 bases of the junction unmatched. Germline CDR1 is SGDLS and CDR2 is YYNGEE. CDR3 DNA sequence: TGTGCCAGCAGCGTAGGGGGGGGAGGGGTTTTGAATGAGCAGTTCTTC. It codes for CASSVGGGGVLNEQFF.

This clonotype was seen at least ten times. The chain joins TRBV9 to TRBJ2-3, with D possibly TRBD2 on 5 matching bases. V lost 5 bases to trimming and J lost 5 bases, with 9 bases between them. Per the germline V gene, CDR1 is SGDLS and CDR2 is YYNGEE. The CDR3 is 12 amino acids. CDR3 nucleotide sequence: TGTGCCAGCAGTCCAGAGGGAGATACGCAGTATTTT. Translated, it gives CASSPEGDTQYF. Complete variable domain (other parts from reference TRBV9 and TRBJ2-3): DSGVTQTPKHLITATGQRVTLRCSPRSGDLSVYWYQQSLDQGLQFLIQYYNGEERAKGNILERFSAQQFPDLHSELNLSSLELGDSALYFCASSPEGDTQYFGPGTRLTVL.

This clonotype was counted at least ten times. V is TRBV9 and J is TRBJ2-3, with D unresolved. The CDR3 spans 14 residues. V lost 6 bases, J lost 0 bases, and 11 bases lay in between. CDR1 is SGDLS and CDR2 is YYNGEE in the germline V gene. This CDR3 is CASTDIRSTDTQYF. The CDR3, as DNA: TGTGCCAGCACGGATATCCGGAGCACAGATACGCAGTATTTT. Using reference TRBV9 and TRBJ2-3 for the parts outside the CDR3, the full variable domain is DSGVTQTPKHLITATGQRVTLRCSPRSGDLSVYWYQQSLDQGLQFLIQYYNGEERAKGNILERFSAQQFPDLHSELNLSSLELGDSALYFCASTDIRSTDTQYFGPGTRLTVL.

This clonotype was counted at least ten times. CDR3 protein: CASSPRAGTYEQYF. The CDR3 nucleotides are TGTGCCAGCAGCCCCCGGGCGGGGACCTACGAGCAGTACTTC. The rearrangement joins TRBV9 to TRBJ2-7; D might be TRBD2 (6 bases). V dropped 4 bases and J dropped 2 bases, with 13 bases sitting between them. The CDR3 contains 14 residues. The V gene's germline CDR1 is SGDLS and CDR2 YYNGEE.

This clonotype was observed many times. The CDR3 here is CASSVDVSYYEQYF. Written as DNA, the CDR3 is TGTGCCAGCAGCGTAGATGTCAGCTACTACGAGCAGTACTTC. This chain uses TRBV9 with TRBJ2-7; D is unclear. The V gene lost 0 bases and the J gene lost 3 bases, with 10 bases spanning the gap. The CDR3 covers 14 residues. Germline loops: CDR1 SGDLS, CDR2 YYNGEE.

This clonotype was seen at least ten times. The chain carries TRBV9 and TRBJ1-1, with D hard to call. Deletions cut 0 bases from V and 1 base from J, with 4 bases between. The CDR3 extends over 13 amino acids. CDR1 is SGDLS and CDR2 is YYNGEE in the germline V gene. The CDR3 DNA follows: TGTGCCAGCAGCGTAGTTCCGAACACTGAAGCTTTCTTT. It codes for CASSVVPNTEAFF.

This clonotype has a count of ten or more. The chain couples TRBV9 to TRBJ1-1; D not certain. CDR1 and CDR2 from the germline V gene are SGDLS and YYNGEE. Trimming stripped 0 bases from V and 0 bases from J, with 9 bases between. The CDR3 covers 15 residues. The CDR3 bases are TGTGCCAGCAGCGTAGGAGGACGGATGAACACTGAAGCTTTCTTT. Protein sequence: CASSVGGRMNTEAFF. The whole variable domain, filled in from reference TRBV9 and TRBJ1-1, reads DSGVTQTPKHLITATGQRVTLRCSPRSGDLSVYWYQQSLDQGLQFLIQYYNGEERAKGNILERFSAQQFPDLHSELNLSSLELGDSALYFCASSVGGRMNTEAFFGQGTRLTVV.

This clonotype was seen repeatedly, ten times or more. The rearrangement links TRBV9 to TRBJ1-1, with D perhaps TRBD1 (6 bases). V was trimmed by 4 bases and J by 7 bases, leaving 14 bases between them. The CDR3 length is 13 residues. Germline CDR1 is SGDLS and CDR2 is YYNGEE. The CDR3 region is CASSPPGHREAFF. The CDR3 DNA follows: TGTGCCAGCAGCCCCCCGGGACACCGTGAAGCTTTCTTT. Using reference TRBV9 and TRBJ1-1 for the parts outside the CDR3, the full variable domain is DSGVTQTPKHLITATGQRVTLRCSPRSGDLSVYWYQQSLDQGLQFLIQYYNGEERAKGNILERFSAQQFPDLHSELNLSSLELGDSALYFCASSPPGHREAFFGQGTRLTVV.